A selection of T cell receptor beta chains follows, all from one sample in a study of blood T cell repertoires in COVID-19. Data came from immunoSEQ multiplex PCR; TCRdb stores just in-frame clones and leaves some out. The table shows approximately 220,000 clones, with over 80% occurring only once. Material: PBMCs or T cells enriched from blood (not recorded which). These receptors all stem from a woman aged 25 to 45 with acute COVID-19. CDR3s include the opening cysteine and the closing phenylalanine or tryptophan. The D gene is left open where the match is weak. Some rows mark clone size as missing; the rest say once, few, many or name a class of expanded clone.

clone size	V gene	D gene	J gene	CDR3 DNA	CDR3 protein
NA	TRBV27	NA	TRBJ1-5	TGTGCCAGCGCTCAGGAGAGCGGGAATCAGCCCCAGCATTTT	CASAQESGNQPQHF
NA	TRBV5-6	NA	TRBJ1-1	TGTGCCAGCAGCTACAGACGGGGAGCCCTGAACACTGAAGCTTTCTTT	CASSYRRGALNTEAFF
NA	TRBV30	TRBD1	TRBJ2-7	TGTGCCTGGAGCCTTGAAGACAGGGGTGGCGAGCAGTACTTC	CAWSLEDRGGEQYF
NA	TRBV5-1	TRBD1	TRBJ1-4	TGCGCCAGCAGCTTGCTCGGGACAGCCGTAAACCCGAATGAAAAACTGTTTTTT	CASSLLGTAVNPNEKLFF
NA	TRBV6-5	NA	TRBJ2-7	TGTGCCAGCAGAGAGACAGTTGCCTACGAGCAGTACTTC	CASRETVAYEQYF
NA	TRBV29-1	NA	TRBJ1-2	TGCAGCGTTGAGGCCAGGGGTGCTGGCTACACCTTC	CSVEARGAGYTF
NA	TRBV12-3/TRBV12-4	NA	TRBJ1-1	TGTGCCAGCATCACCCCAGGGAACACTGAAGCTTTCTTT	CASITPGNTEAFF
NA	TRBV6-5	NA	TRBJ1-6	TGTGCCAGCAGTTACTCGTACAGGGAAGATTCACCCCTCCACTTT	CASSYSYREDSPLHF
NA	TRBV4-3	NA	TRBJ2-2	TGCGCCAGCAGCCCGATGCCAGGTTCGGGGAGGACCGGGGAGCTGTTTTTT	CASSPMPGSGRTGELFF
NA	TRBV5-6	NA	TRBJ2-7	TGTGCCAGCAGCTCGAGGAGAGCTGGACAGCCGTACGAGCAGTACTTC	CASSSRRAGQPYEQYF
NA	TRBV7-2	TRBD1	TRBJ2-5	TGTGCCAGCAGCTCACGGACAGGGGACTTCTTTCAAGAGACCCAGTACTTC	CASSSRTGDFFQETQYF
NA	TRBV29-1	NA	TRBJ1-2	TGCAGCGTTGATCCCGACTATTATGGCTACACCTTC	CSVDPDYYGYTF
once	TRBV18	NA	TRBJ1-2	TGTGCCAGCTCACCCGACAGGTTCTATGGCTACACCTTC	CASSPDRFYGYTF
few	TRBV10-1	NA	TRBJ1-1	TGCGCCAGCAGTCGGGGCACTGAAGCTTTCTTT	CASSRGTEAFF
NA	TRBV20-1	NA	TRBJ1-1	TGCAGTGCTAGGCGGGGGGCTGAAGCTTTCTTT	CSARRGAEAFF
NA	TRBV2	NA	TRBJ1-2	TGTGCCAGCAGTGCGGGGGATCCCGTATATGGCTACACCTTC	CASSAGDPVYGYTF
NA	TRBV13	NA	TRBJ1-1	TGTGCCAGCAGCTTACTCCAGGTCATGAACACTGAAGCTTTCTTT	CASSLLQVMNTEAFF
NA	TRBV25-1	NA	TRBJ1-4	TGTGCCAGCAGAGAAGGGGGGGCTGGCGAAAAACTGTTTTTT	CASREGGAGEKLFF
NA	TRBV15	TRBD1	TRBJ1-6	TGTGCCACCAGCACAGGGGGTGGTAATTCACCCCTCCACTTT	CATSTGGGNSPLHF
NA	TRBV29-1	NA	TRBJ2-2	TGCAGCGTTCCTCAGGGTGACACCGGGGAGCTGTTTTTT	CSVPQGDTGELFF
NA	TRBV6-2/TRBV6-3	NA	TRBJ2-7	TGTGCCAGCAGTTACCCGATAGGGGCCGACGCCTACGAGCAGTACTTC	CASSYPIGADAYEQYF
NA	TRBV7-2	NA	TRBJ1-3	TGTGCCAGCAGCTTAGTGGGCGGGAACTCTGGAAACACCATATATTTT	CASSLVGGNSGNTIYF
NA	TRBV6-4	NA	TRBJ1-6	TGTGCCAGCAGTCAGGGGATTTGGAATTCACCCCTCCACTTT	CASSQGIWNSPLHF